This TCR beta chain is from a study of T cells in Graves' hyperthyroidism and ophthalmopathy. Exclusions: uncontrolled infection, other autoimmune disease, pregnancy, lactation. The CDR3 extends over 12 amino acids. From germline, CDR1 is DFQATT and CDR2 SNEGSKA (reference sequence). V dropped 4 bases and J dropped 7; count of bases not matched to a gene: 2. The investigators amplified TCR beta CDR3 regions from RNA transcripts. The HTBI primer set was used in a first-round RT-PCR of the TCR CDR3. Each CDR3 protein is one row after TCRdb ran MiXCR on the multiplex PCR reads. Seen here are about 400,000 distinct CDR3 sequences, over 10% observed once, and the top ten hold 9.2%.

V is TRBV20-1 and J is TRBJ1-2; 11 bases fit TRBD1. This clonotype was sampled from a woman in her late teens or twenties with Graves' hyperthyroidism. Specimen: blood. CDR3 loop: CSATDRGLGYTF. The DNA of the CDR3 is TGCAGTGCTACGGACAGGGGGCTTGGCTACACCTTC.